The 30 T cell receptor beta chains reported below all come from one sample, sequenced in a study of shared clonotypes between healthy human individuals. Naive CD8 cells, CD45RO-negative and positively selected for CCR7, excluded terminally differentiated effector memory CD45RA+ cells. Profiling relied on immunoSEQ multiplex PCR, and the TCRdb table lists in-frame clones only, not all of them. There are approximately 2,000,000 clones in the sample; around 93% occur only once, and approximately 1.6% lies in the top ten. Sequencing was carried out using naive CD8+ T cells from PBMCs. These receptor sequences come from a man aged 18-30 years in good health. Some clones in this sample may be carry-over from other donors' samples.

This clone was seen once. The rearrangement joins TRBV15 to TRBJ2-2; D uncertain. The V gene lost 1 base and the J gene lost 8 bases, with 11 bases spanning the gap. Germline V CDR1 and CDR2: LNHNV, YYDKDF (reference sequence). The CDR3 contains 14 residues. The CDR3 DNA reads as TGTGCCACCAGCAGAGGTTCGAGTGCGGGGGAGCTGTTTTTT. Its protein product is CATSRGSSAGELFF.

This CDR3 is CASSPGLAGPTDTQYF. CDR3 sequence (DNA): TGTGCCAGTAGCCCTGGACTAGCGGGACCAACAGATACGCAGTATTTT. V is TRBV19 and J is TRBJ2-3; 12 bases agree with TRBD2. Germline V gives CDR1 LNHDA, CDR2 SQIVND (reference sequence). Trimming removed 6 bases from V and 3 bases from J; junction bases left unmatched: 7. The CDR3 loop spans 16 amino acids. The complete variable domain, with remaining parts taken from reference TRBV19 and TRBJ2-3, reads DGGITQSPKYLFRKEGQNVTLSCEQNLNHDAMYWYRQDPGQGLRLIYYSQIVNDFQKGDIAEGYSVSREKKESFPLTVTSAQKNPTAFYLCASSPGLAGPTDTQYFGPGTRLTVL.

The chain is built from TRBV10-2 and TRBJ2-7; 9 bases are shared with TRBD1. Trimming cost V 5 bases and J 3 bases; bases outside gene matches: 5. The length of the CDR3 is 14 residues. Germline loops: CDR1 WSHSY, CDR2 SAAADI. DNA for the CDR3: TGCGCCAGCAGTACCGGGACAGGGTACTACGAGCAGTACTTC. Amino acid sequence: CASSTGTGYYEQYF.

CDR3 region: CASSLAGQEGFNQPQHF. In DNA, the CDR3 is TGTGCCAGCAGCTTAGCGGGGCAAGAGGGATTCAATCAGCCCCAGCATTTT. This rearrangement joins TRBV7-9 to TRBJ1-5; TRBD1 is a possible D gene (5 bases). V was trimmed by 0 bases and J by 3 bases, leaving 15 bases between them. This CDR3 region has 17 residues. The germline CDR1 and CDR2 sequences are SEHNR and FQNEAQ (reference sequence).

With regard to this clone: Different DNA sequences within this sample yield the same CDR3. The chain joins TRBV9 to TRBJ2-7; D may be TRBD1 or TRBD2 (6 bases each). This CDR3 comprises 15 residues. Trimming left V 0 bases short and J 0 bases short, with 10 bases between. The germline V gene encodes CDR1 SGDLS and CDR2 YYNGEE. CDR3 protein: CASSVGGGLSYEQYF. In DNA form, the CDR3 reads TGTGCCAGCAGCGTAGGAGGGGGACTCTCCTACGAGCAGTACTTC.

The chain carries TRBV28 and TRBJ2-7; TRBD1 matches 7 bases. V lost 6 bases, J lost 8 bases, and 25 bases stayed unmatched. Germline V lookup: CDR1 MDHEN, CDR2 SYDVKM. The CDR3 totals 18 residues. The CDR3 sequence: CASSAGTAALSPLRKQYF. The CDR3 bases are TGTGCCAGCAGCGCCGGGACAGCGGCCCTATCCCCCCTCCGCAAGCAGTACTTC.

V is TRBV7-9 and J is TRBJ2-1; D is ambiguous. CDR1 and CDR2 (germline): SEHNR, FQNEAQ (reference sequence). Trimming stripped 5 bases from V and 1 base from J, with 18 bases between. The length of the CDR3 is 17 residues. The CDR3 reads CASSPIETPESYNEQFF. The CDR3 DNA sequence: TGTGCCAGCAGCCCCATTGAAACCCCTGAGTCCTACAATGAGCAGTTCTTC.

The chain employs TRBV4-2 and TRBJ1-2; maybe TRBD1 (6 bases). V was cut by 1 base and J by 8 bases, with 20 bases left in between. CDR3 size: 16 residues. The V gene's germline CDR1 is LGHNA and CDR2 YNFKEQ. This chain's CDR3 is CASSQAGASPVRGYTF. The CDR3 DNA follows: TGTGCCAGCAGCCAAGCGGGGGCCAGCCCAGTGAGGGGCTACACCTTC.

This clone was detected once. The chain recombines TRBV7-3 with TRBJ2-2; TRBD1 matches 9 bases. The CDR3 is 15 amino acids. Germline V gene data show CDR1 as SGHTA and CDR2 as FQGTGA. V was clipped by 6 bases and J by 6 bases; unmatched bases: 8. CDR3: CASRVGDRVPGELFF. The CDR3 nucleotides are TGTGCCAGCAGGGTTGGGGACAGGGTGCCCGGGGAGCTGTTTTTT.

The chain is built from TRBV7-9 and TRBJ2-7; D is possibly TRBD1 (7 bases). The CDR3 is 15 amino acids. The ends were cut back, 5 bases at V and 3 bases at J, with 17 bases in the middle. Germline V CDR1 and CDR2: SEHNR, FQNEAQ (reference sequence). The CDR3 DNA follows: TGTGCCAGCAGCGCGCGGGACAGCCAAGGCTACGAGCAGTACTTC. It is translated as CASSARDSQGYEQYF.

On this clone: The same CDR3 arises from other DNA sequences in this sample as well. The CDR3 DNA is TGTGCCAGCAGCGTAGGGGCGGGGGACTATGGCTACACCTTC. Protein product: CASSVGAGDYGYTF. The chain couples TRBV9 to TRBJ1-2; perhaps TRBD1 as D (5 bases). Germline V CDR1 and CDR2: SGDLS, YYNGEE. The CDR3 runs 14 residues. Trimming removed 0 bases from V and 3 bases from J, with 9 bases in between.

The chain links TRBV30 to TRBJ2-2; 10 bases are shared with TRBD2. J was trimmed by 3 bases and V by 3 bases; bases with no gene match: 1. The CDR3 contains 14 residues. Germline-derived CDR1 and CDR2 are GTSNPN and SVGIG (reference sequence). The CDR3 is CAWRAGGDTGELFF. The DNA for the CDR3 is TGTGCCTGGAGAGCGGGAGGGGACACCGGGGAGCTGTTTTTT.

This chain uses TRBV5-4 with TRBJ2-7; TRBD1 agrees at 10 bases. CDR1 is SGHNT and CDR2 is YYREEE in the germline V gene (reference sequence). The CDR3 is 14 amino acids. The trim removed 4 bases at V and 5 bases at J, leaving 6 bases unmatched. The CDR3 DNA reads TGTGCCAGCAGCATTGACAGGGGGCACAACGAGCAGTACTTC. It translates to CASSIDRGHNEQYF.

The rearrangement uses TRBV10-2 and TRBJ2-7, with 11 bases aligning to TRBD1. Germline trimming cut 6 bases from V and 6 bases from J; bases unmatched to any gene: 7. Germline V gene sequence: CDR1 WSHSY, CDR2 SAAADI. The CDR3 spans 14 residues. The CDR3 DNA reads TGCGCCAGCAGCCCTGGGACAGGGGGGCCCGAGCAGTACTTC. The encoded protein is CASSPGTGGPEQYF.

This rearrangement joins TRBV28 to TRBJ1-4; 9 bases are shared with TRBD1. The ends lost 5 bases at V and 6 bases at J; junction bases unmatched: 7. CDR1 MDHEN and CDR2 SYDVKM come from the germline V gene. The CDR3 extends over 15 amino acids. DNA of the CDR3: TGTGCCAGCAGTCTAAGACAGGGGGAGGATGAAAAACTGTTTTTT. Translation gives CASSLRQGEDEKLFF.

The chain is built from TRBV19 and TRBJ1-5; D is unclear. V lost 6 bases to trimming and J lost 0 bases, with 18 bases between them. The CDR3 runs to 17 residues. CDR1 is LNHDA and CDR2 is SQIVND in the germline V gene (reference sequence). Written as DNA, the CDR3 is TGTGCCAGTAGCGTTCTGGCGGGGAGGTTTAGCAATCAGCCCCAGCATTTT. It yields the protein CASSVLAGRFSNQPQHF.

The chain joins TRBV10-2 to TRBJ2-3, with TRBD1 matching over 8 bases. V trimming: 6 bases; J trimming: 3 bases; junction bases outside the gene matches: 5. The CDR3 length is 14 residues. The V gene's germline CDR1 is WSHSY and CDR2 SAAADI. The CDR3 DNA follows: TGCGCCAGCAGGACAGGGGTGGTTACAGATACGCAGTATTTT. Translated: CASRTGVVTDTQYF.

The gene calls are TRBV28 and TRBJ1-2; TRBD1 aligns across 7 bases. V lost 4 bases to trimming and J lost 3 bases; unmatched junction nucleotides: 11. CDR1 MDHEN and CDR2 SYDVKM come from the germline V gene. The CDR3 sequence is 16 residues long. CDR3 in amino acids: CASSSPRGGEDYGYTF. The CDR3, as DNA: TGTGCCAGCAGTTCCCCCCGAGGGGGCGAGGACTATGGCTACACCTTC.

The rearrangement links TRBV4-3 to TRBJ2-7; a possible D gene is TRBD1 (5 bases). Trimming cost V 0 bases and J 2 bases, with 17 bases left between them. Germline V lookup: CDR1 LGHNA, CDR2 YSLEER. CDR3 length: 17 residues. DNA for the CDR3: TGCGCCAGCAGCCAAGATCTGGCCAGGGAAGCAGCCTACGAGCAGTACTTC. Translation: CASSQDLAREAAYEQYF.

The V call is TRBV19, the J call TRBJ2-2; maybe TRBD1 (5 bases). The CDR3 is 12 amino acids. Trimming stripped 8 bases from V and 4 bases from J, with 8 bases between. CDR1 LNHDA and CDR2 SQIVND come from the germline V gene (reference sequence). This CDR3 reads CASWGPTGELFF. Written as DNA, the CDR3 is TGTGCCAGTTGGGGCCCCACCGGGGAGCTGTTTTTT.

About this clone: Other DNA variants within this sample encode the same CDR3. The CDR3 loop is CSVDREGSYEQYF. Here the CDR3 DNA reads TGCAGCGTTGACAGGGAGGGATCCTACGAGCAGTACTTC. This chain connects TRBV29-1 to TRBJ2-7, with 7 bases lining up with TRBD2. J was trimmed by 1 base and V by 3 bases; bases with no gene match: 3. CDR1 and CDR2 from the germline V gene are SQVTM and ANQGSEA. This CDR3 spans 13 amino acids.

The chain has TRBV5-1 and TRBJ2-7, with 15 bases identical to TRBD2. J was trimmed by 2 bases and V by 2 bases; bases with no gene match: 23. Germline CDR1 is SGHRS and CDR2 is YFSETQ. This CDR3 is 23 amino acids long. This CDR3 reads CASSFSWDSIGLAGGRPTYEQYF. For the CDR3, the DNA is TGCGCCAGCAGCTTCTCGTGGGACAGTATAGGACTAGCGGGGGGGAGACCCACCTACGAGCAGTACTTC.

The rearrangement links TRBV27 to TRBJ2-1, with TRBD2 identical over 7 bases. Per germline, CDR1 MNHEY and CDR2 SMNVEV (reference sequence). The V and J ends lost 3 bases and 1 base, in that order; junction bases with no gene match: 3. The CDR3 is made up of 15 amino acids. CDR3 residues: CASSFGEGSYNEQFF. In DNA, the CDR3 is TGTGCCAGCAGTTTCGGGGAGGGATCCTACAATGAGCAGTTCTTC.

J is TRBJ2-7 and V is TRBV7-6; weak D call: TRBD2 (6 bases). This CDR3 contains 14 residues. Germline V gives CDR1 SGHVS, CDR2 FNYEAQ. Trimming removed 4 bases at V and 0 bases at J, with 10 bases between. The CDR3 nucleotides are TGTGCCAGCAGCTCAGGAGGGAGCTCCTACGAGCAGTACTTC. Its protein is CASSSGGSSYEQYF. Full variable domain (outside the CDR3, taken from reference TRBV7-6 and TRBJ2-7): GAGVSQSPRYKVTKRGQDVALRCDPISGHVSLYWYRQALGQGPEFLTYFNYEAQQDKSGLPNDRFSAERPEGSISTLTIQRTEQRDSAMYRCASSSGGSSYEQYFGPGTRLTVT.

The V and J genes are TRBV7-9 and TRBJ2-1; 7 bases map to TRBD1. Germline V lookup: CDR1 SEHNR, CDR2 FQNEAQ (reference sequence). The CDR3 is 16 amino acids. With V trimmed by 5 bases and J by 6 bases, 13 bases remained unmatched. For the CDR3, the DNA is TGTGCCAGCAGCCCCCCTGACAGGGTCTTTTTCAATGAGCAGTTCTTC. It yields the protein CASSPPDRVFFNEQFF.

This chain uses TRBV11-2 with TRBJ2-7, with TRBD1 matching over 8 bases. Germline V gene lookup returns CDR1 SGHAT and CDR2 FQNNGV. This CDR3 has 11 residues. Unmatched junction bases numbered 3, after V lost 2 bases and J lost 12 bases. The CDR3, as DNA: TGTGCCAGCAGCTTACGGACAGGGTGGTACTTC. Translation: CASSLRTGWYF. The variable domain in full, completed from reference TRBV11-2 and TRBJ2-7, reads EAGVAQSPRYKIIEKRQSVAFWCNPISGHATLYWYQQILGQGPKLLIQFQNNGVVDDSQLPKDRFSAERLKGVDSTLKIQPAKLEDSAVYLCASSLRTGWYFGPGTRLTVT.

This chain links TRBV29-1 with TRBJ2-1, with D possibly TRBD1 on 7 matching bases. CDR1 is SQVTM and CDR2 is ANQGSEA in the germline V gene. Trimming cost V 6 bases and J 2 bases, with 11 bases left between them. The CDR3 loop spans 13 amino acids. The CDR3 sequence: CSVRGTAYNEQFF. In DNA form, the CDR3 reads TGCAGCGTCCGCGGGACAGCCTACAATGAGCAGTTCTTC.

The genes are TRBV7-3 and TRBJ1-3; D remains unclear. CDR3 size: 13 residues. Deletions cut 3 bases from V and 7 bases from J, with 10 bases between. Germline values: CDR1 SGHTA, CDR2 FQGTGA. CDR3 bases: TGTGCCAGCAGCTTCAGTGCGGGGAACACCATATATTTT. Amino acid sequence: CASSFSAGNTIYF. The full variable domain, with the rest looked up from reference TRBV7-3 and TRBJ1-3, is GAGVSQTPSNKVTEKGKYVELRCDPISGHTALYWYRQSLGQGPEFLIYFQGTGAADDSGLPNDRFFAVRPEGSVSTLKIQRTERGDSAVYLCASSFSAGNTIYFGEGSWLTVV.

The CDR3 protein is CASTPVEGERRGEQFF. Written as DNA, the CDR3 is TGTGCCAGCACCCCTGTGGAGGGGGAGCGTCGGGGTGAGCAGTTCTTC. The chain couples TRBV11-2 to TRBJ2-1; D is possibly TRBD1 or TRBD2 (6 bases each). Trimming stripped 7 bases from V and 9 bases from J, with 25 bases between. The CDR3 loop spans 16 amino acids. Germline CDR1 and CDR2: SGHAT and FQNNGV. The full variable domain, in which reference TRBV11-2 and TRBJ2-1 provide the parts outside the CDR3, is EAGVAQSPRYKIIEKRQSVAFWCNPISGHATLYWYQQILGQGPKLLIQFQNNGVVDDSQLPKDRFSAERLKGVDSTLKIQPAKLEDSAVYLCASTPVEGERRGEQFFGPGTRLTVL.

Details on this clone: Other DNA sequences within the sample encode an identical CDR3. The chain employs TRBV28 and TRBJ2-3; D unresolved. Germline V gene lookup returns CDR1 MDHEN and CDR2 SYDVKM. With 2 bases removed from V and 5 bases from J, the gap between germline ends came to 8 bases. The length of the CDR3 is 13 residues. The CDR3 bases are TGTGCCAGCAGTTTAGCCGCCAGAGATACGCAGTATTTT. As protein: CASSLAARDTQYF.